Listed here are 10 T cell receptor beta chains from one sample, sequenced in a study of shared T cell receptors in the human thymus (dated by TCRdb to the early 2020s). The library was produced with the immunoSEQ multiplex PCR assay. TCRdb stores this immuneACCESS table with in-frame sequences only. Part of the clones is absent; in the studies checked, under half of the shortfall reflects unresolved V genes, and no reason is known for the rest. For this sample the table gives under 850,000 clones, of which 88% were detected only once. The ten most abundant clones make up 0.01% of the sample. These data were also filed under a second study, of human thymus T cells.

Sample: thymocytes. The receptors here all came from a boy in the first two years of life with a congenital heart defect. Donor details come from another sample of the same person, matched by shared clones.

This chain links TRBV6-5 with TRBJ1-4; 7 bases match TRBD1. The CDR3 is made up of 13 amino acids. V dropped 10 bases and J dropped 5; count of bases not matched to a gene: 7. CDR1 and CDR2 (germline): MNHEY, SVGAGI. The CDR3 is CANLGQVNEKLFF. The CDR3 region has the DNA TGTGCCAACCTAGGACAGGTGAATGAAAAACTGTTTTTT.

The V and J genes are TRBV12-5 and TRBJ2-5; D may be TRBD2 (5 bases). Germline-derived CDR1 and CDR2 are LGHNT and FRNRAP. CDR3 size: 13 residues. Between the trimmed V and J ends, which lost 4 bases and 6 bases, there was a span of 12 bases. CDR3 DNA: TGTGCTAGTGGTTGGGTCCGAGGGAAGACCCAGTACTTC. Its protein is CASGWVRGKTQYF.

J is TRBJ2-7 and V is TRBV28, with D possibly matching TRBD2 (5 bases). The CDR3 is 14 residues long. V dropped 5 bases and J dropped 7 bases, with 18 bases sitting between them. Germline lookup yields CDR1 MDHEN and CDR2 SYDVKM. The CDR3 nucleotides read TGTGCCAGCAGTATAGGAGAGGGTATACGGGAGCAGTACTTC. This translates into CASSIGEGIREQYF.

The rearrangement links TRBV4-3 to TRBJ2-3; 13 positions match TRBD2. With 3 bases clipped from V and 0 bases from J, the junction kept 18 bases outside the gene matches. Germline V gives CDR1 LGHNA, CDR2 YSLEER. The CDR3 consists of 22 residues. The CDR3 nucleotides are TGCGCCAGCAGCCACCCGGGGGGGACTAGCGGGGAGAAAACGGAGAGCACAGATACGCAGTATTTT. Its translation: CASSHPGGTSGEKTESTDTQYF.

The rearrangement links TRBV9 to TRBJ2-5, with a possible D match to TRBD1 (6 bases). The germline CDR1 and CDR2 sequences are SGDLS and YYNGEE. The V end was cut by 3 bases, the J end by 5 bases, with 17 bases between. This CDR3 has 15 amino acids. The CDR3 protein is CASSAGQYHRETQYF. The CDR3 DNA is TGTGCCAGCAGCGCCGGACAGTATCATAGGGAGACCCAGTACTTC.

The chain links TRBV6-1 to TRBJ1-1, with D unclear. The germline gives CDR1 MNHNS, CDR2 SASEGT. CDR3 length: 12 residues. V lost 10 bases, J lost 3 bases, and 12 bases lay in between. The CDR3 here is CATTSEDTEAFF. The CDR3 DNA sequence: TGTGCCACCACGAGTGAGGACACTGAAGCTTTCTTT.

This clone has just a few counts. The CDR3 region has the DNA TGCGCCAGCAGCCTCCGGACAGGGAGGGACTATGGCTACACCTTC. Its protein product is CASSLRTGRDYGYTF. The chain couples TRBV4-1 to TRBJ1-2; 8 bases line up with TRBD1. Germline CDR1 reads MGHRA; CDR2 reads YSYEKL. J was trimmed by 3 bases and V by 4 bases; bases with no gene match: 7. The CDR3 runs 15 residues.

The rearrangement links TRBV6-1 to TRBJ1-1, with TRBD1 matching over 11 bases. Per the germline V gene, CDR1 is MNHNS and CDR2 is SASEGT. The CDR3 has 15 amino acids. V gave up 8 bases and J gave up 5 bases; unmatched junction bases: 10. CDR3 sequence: CASPDRGQGWTEAFF. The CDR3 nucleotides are TGTGCCAGCCCGGACAGGGGGCAGGGTTGGACTGAAGCTTTCTTT.

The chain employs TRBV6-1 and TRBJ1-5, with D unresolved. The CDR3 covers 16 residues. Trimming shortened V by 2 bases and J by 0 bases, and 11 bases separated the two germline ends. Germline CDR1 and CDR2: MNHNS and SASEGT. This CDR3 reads CASSETATYSNQPQHF. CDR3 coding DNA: TGTGCCAGCAGTGAAACAGCCACGTATAGCAATCAGCCCCAGCATTTT.

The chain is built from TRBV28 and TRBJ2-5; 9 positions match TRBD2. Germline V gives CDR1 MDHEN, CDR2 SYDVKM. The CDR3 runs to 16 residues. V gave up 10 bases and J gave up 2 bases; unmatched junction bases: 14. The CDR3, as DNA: TGTGCCACTACCCTAGGGGCTAGCGGGAAGCAAGAGACCCAGTACTTC. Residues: CATTLGASGKQETQYF.